The next 13 T cell receptor beta chains were all read from a single sample in a study of liver allograft versus peripheral blood T cells. As for the study in general: Transplanted livers and recipients' peripheral blood had their T cell receptor repertoires compared.

MiXCR was run by TCRdb on the reads, yielding one entry per CDR3 protein. The sample shows 4,000 to 6,000 distinct CDR3 sequences, 15% to 20% of them seen only once. The receptor source for this set is a human patient who had a liver transplant. The T cells may partly be graft donor cells.

By frequency in the sample, this clonotype is medium-sized (0.01 to 0.1%). This sequence joins TRBV27 and TRBJ1-2; weak D call: TRBD1 (6 bases). The CDR3 is made up of 15 amino acids. V was pared by 0 bases and J by 4 bases, with 12 bases between. Per the germline V gene, CDR1 is MNHEY and CDR2 is SMNVEV (reference sequence). Here the CDR3 reads CASSLSHRDVYGYTF. The CDR3 DNA reads as TGTGCCAGCAGTTTATCGCACAGGGACGTCTATGGCTACACCTTC.

This chain uses TRBV27 with TRBJ1-3; a weak D match, TRBD1 (5 bases). V dropped 6 bases and J dropped 2 bases, with 14 bases sitting between them. The CDR3 runs 15 residues. The V gene's germline CDR1 is MNHEY and CDR2 SMNVEV (reference sequence). DNA of the CDR3: TGTGCCAGCAGAGCCTTAGGGGAAGCTGGAAACACCATATATTTT. This gives the protein CASRALGEAGNTIYF.

This clonotype was counted a few times. The chain couples TRBV20-1 to TRBJ2-1; 11 bases fit TRBD2. The CDR3 has 15 amino acids. CDR1 DFQATT and CDR2 SNEGSKA come from the germline V gene (reference sequence). The junction had 1 base not matched to a gene; V was cut back by 1 base and J by 2 bases. This CDR3 reads CSARGLAGTYNEQFF. The CDR3 nucleotides are TGCAGTGCTAGAGGACTAGCGGGGACCTACAATGAGCAGTTCTTC.

As regards this clonotype: A read error is likely, as this CDR3 ends without the conserved phenylalanine or tryptophan. The chain uses TRBV20-1 and TRBJ2-1, with 12 bases that match TRBD2. Germline-derived CDR1 and CDR2 are DFQATT and SNEGSKA (reference sequence). The length of the CDR3 is 17 residues. V dropped 3 bases and J dropped 4; count of bases not matched to a gene: 10. The CDR3 sequence is CSASLRASGRVYNEQFL. The CDR3 bases are TGCAGTGCTAGCCTACGCGCTAGCGGGAGGGTATACAATGAGCAGTTCTTA.

By its share, this clonotype is medium-sized (0.01 to 0.1%). This chain joins TRBV15 and TRBJ2-1, with 9 nucleotides matching TRBD2. Germline V lookup: CDR1 LNHNV, CDR2 YYDKDF (reference sequence). V trimming: 5 bases; J trimming: 5 bases; junction bases outside the gene matches: 7. There are 15 residues in the CDR3. CDR3 in amino acids: CATSPRGRADNEQFF. DNA for the CDR3: TGTGCCACCAGCCCCCGCGGGAGGGCGGACAATGAGCAGTTCTTC.

Judged by abundance, this clonotype is medium-sized. The chain has TRBV29-1 and TRBJ1-1; D not certain. V was trimmed by 4 bases and J by 0 bases, leaving 12 bases between them. Germline V gene data show CDR1 as SQVTM and CDR2 as ANQGSEA. The CDR3 length is 14 residues. For the CDR3, the DNA is TGCAGCGTTGTAGGCGGCAGCGTGAACACTGAAGCTTTCTTT. Translating gives CSVVGGSVNTEAFF.

The rearrangement uses TRBV5-6 and TRBJ1-5, with D perhaps matching TRBD1 (5 bases). This CDR3 comprises 14 residues. With 1 base removed from V and 4 bases from J, the gap between germline ends came to 9 bases. Germline assignment: CDR1 SGHDT and CDR2 YYEEEE. The CDR3 is CASSLRRTNQPQHF. CDR3 DNA: TGTGCCAGCAGCTTGAGGAGGACAAATCAGCCCCAGCATTTT.

By sample share, this clonotype is medium-sized. The chain is built from TRBV29-1 and TRBJ1-1; D is undetermined. Trimming took off 2 bases at V and 0 bases at J, with 10 bases between the two ends. Germline V gene lookup returns CDR1 SQVTM and CDR2 ANQGSEA. The CDR3 is 14 residues long. The CDR3 nucleotides read TGCAGCGTTGAACGGCCAAGAATGAACACTGAAGCTTTCTTT. Translating gives CSVERPRMNTEAFF.

In this sample, this clonotype turned up a few times. The rearrangement uses TRBV10-1 and TRBJ2-5; possible D gene TRBD1, 6 bases. V shed 4 bases and J shed 1 base, with 19 bases lying between them. The CDR3 is 17 amino acids. From germline, CDR1 is WNHNN and CDR2 SYGVQD (reference sequence). The CDR3 nucleotides are TGCGCCAGCAGTGCCCTTTCCGACAGGCGGGTCCAAGAGACCCAGTACTTC. Translated, it gives CASSALSDRRVQETQYF.

This clonotype was seen many times. J is TRBJ2-7 and V is TRBV6-1; the D call may be TRBD1 or TRBD2 (5 bases each). With 3 bases removed from V and 3 bases from J, the gap between germline ends came to 15 bases. The CDR3 runs to 15 residues. Germline V gene sequence: CDR1 MNHNS, CDR2 SASEGT. CDR3 protein: CASSEGPLGLYEQYF. The CDR3, as DNA: TGTGCCAGCAGTGAGGGACCTTTGGGGCTCTACGAGCAGTACTTC.

In this sample, this clonotype is medium-sized. The rearrangement joins TRBV7-2 to TRBJ2-1; 13 positions agree with TRBD2. The J segment lost 9 bases and the V segment lost 6 bases, leaving 8 bases of the junction unmatched. Per germline, CDR1 SGHTA and CDR2 FQGNSA. This CDR3 is 15 amino acids long. CDR3 DNA sequence: TGTGCCAGCAGTCGGACTAGCGGGAGCATCGTTGAGCAGTTCTTC. Translated, it gives CASSRTSGSIVEQFF.

This clonotype is categorized as medium-sized (0.01 to 0.1%). The J gene is TRBJ1-6, the V gene TRBV6-2 or TRBV6-3, with D perhaps TRBD1 (5 bases). The CDR3 is 18 amino acids. From germline, CDR1 is MNHEY and CDR2 SVGEGT. Trimming shortened V by 0 bases and J by 8 bases, and 20 bases separated the two germline ends. CDR3 in amino acids: CASSYSGTQFGLDSPLHF. The CDR3 region has the DNA TGTGCCAGCAGTTACTCAGGGACCCAGTTTGGTCTGGATTCACCCCTCCACTTT.

This clonotype ranks as medium-sized. V is TRBV6-5 and J is TRBJ2-2, with TRBD2 as a possible D gene (7 bases). Germline CDR1 MNHEY, CDR2 SVGAGI. V was pared by 6 bases and J by 4 bases, with 12 bases between. This CDR3 has 14 amino acids. This CDR3 reads CASSRGAGTGELFF. The CDR3 DNA reads TGTGCCAGCAGCCGGGGGGCGGGCACCGGGGAGCTGTTTTTT.